The T cell receptor beta chain described here comes from a study of T-cell reconstitution after alpha-beta-depleted transplantation in children. The TCRbeta library was prepared with unique molecular identifiers. MiXCR, run by TCRdb on the PCR reads, gives a single entry per CDR3 protein. The sample includes some 300,000 distinct CDR3 sequences, about 9.3% of them seen just once. The CDR3 is 17 residues long. V trimming: 5 bases; J trimming: 0 bases; junction bases outside the gene matches: 7. From germline, CDR1 is SGHTA and CDR2 FQGNSA. The source was PBMCs from the stem cell graft donor, collected from the stem cell graft. This sequence originates from a human donor who donated a stem cell graft to a child with acute lymphoblastic leukemia. The rearrangement joins TRBV7-2 to TRBJ1-4, with 9 nucleotides matching TRBD1. CDR3 nucleotide sequence: TGTGCCAGCAGCCGGGACAGGGAGTCTGCAACTAATGAAAAACTGTTTTTT. Protein product: CASSRDRESATNEKLFF. Complete variable domain (other parts from reference TRBV7-2 and TRBJ1-4): GAGVSQSPSNKVTEKGKDVELRCDPISGHTALYWYRQSLGQGLEFLIYFQGNSAPDKSGLPSDRFSAERTGGSVSTLTIQRTQQEDSAVYLCASSRDRESATNEKLFFGSGTQLSVL.